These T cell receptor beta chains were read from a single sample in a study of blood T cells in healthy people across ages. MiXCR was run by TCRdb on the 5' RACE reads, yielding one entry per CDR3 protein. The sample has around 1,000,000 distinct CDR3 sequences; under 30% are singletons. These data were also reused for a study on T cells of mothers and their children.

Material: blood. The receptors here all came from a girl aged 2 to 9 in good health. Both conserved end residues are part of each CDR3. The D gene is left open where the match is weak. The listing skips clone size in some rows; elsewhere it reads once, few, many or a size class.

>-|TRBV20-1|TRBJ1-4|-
TGCAGTGCTAGCCAGGGCCCGGGAGCGTATGAAAAACTGTTTTTT
CSASQGPGAYEKLFF
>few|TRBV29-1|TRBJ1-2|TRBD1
TGCAGCGTGTTCACAGGGGCCTATGGCTACACCTTC
CSVFTGAYGYTF
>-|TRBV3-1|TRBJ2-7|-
TGTGCCAGCAGCCAAGTCTCTGGGCATAGGGCCTACGAGCAGTACTTC
CASSQVSGHRAYEQYF
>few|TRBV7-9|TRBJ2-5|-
TGTGCCAGCAGCTTAGCCGTAGGGATAGAAGAGACCCAGTACTTC
CASSLAVGIEETQYF
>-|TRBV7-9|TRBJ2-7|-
TGTGCCAGCAGCCAACCCACGTCCTACGAGCAGTACTTC
CASSQPTSYEQYF
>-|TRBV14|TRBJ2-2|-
TGTGCCAGCAGCCAAAGAGCGAACACCGGGGAGCTGTTTTTT
CASSQRANTGELFF
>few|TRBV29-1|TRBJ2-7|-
TGCAGCGTTTCCGATGGAACCTACGAGCAGTACTTC
CSVSDGTYEQYF
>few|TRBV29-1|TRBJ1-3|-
TGCAGCGCCTTGGGCCAGAACTTAACTGGAAACACCATATATTTT
CSALGQNLTGNTIYF
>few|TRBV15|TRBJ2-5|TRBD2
TGTGCCACCAGCGCCGGGACTAGCGGGGCGCGGGAGACCCAGTACTTC
CATSAGTSGARETQYF
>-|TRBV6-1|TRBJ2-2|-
TGTGCCAGCACCCGCAACCGGGACACCGGGGAGCTGTTTTTT
CASTRNRDTGELFF
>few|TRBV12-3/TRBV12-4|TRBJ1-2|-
TGTGCCAGCAGTTTACGGGGGGCGGGCTACACCTTC
CASSLRGAGYTF
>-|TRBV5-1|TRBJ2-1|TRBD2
TGCGCCAGCAGCTTGACTAGCGGGGTAAACAATGAGCAGTTCTTC
CASSLTSGVNNEQFF
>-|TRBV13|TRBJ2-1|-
TGTGCCAGCAGCTTAGTTGGCAGGGTCGGTGAGCAGTTCTTC
CASSLVGRVGEQFF
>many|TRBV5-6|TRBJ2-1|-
TGTGCCAGCAGCTTTCTAGGAAGTTATGAGCAGTTCTTC
CASSFLGSYEQFF
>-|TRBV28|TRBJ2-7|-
TGTGCCAGCAACCGGGAGAAATACGAGCAGTACTTC
CASNREKYEQYF
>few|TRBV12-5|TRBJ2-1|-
TGTGCTAGTGGTTTTCCCCCAGAGGGTAACAATGAGCAGTTCTTC
CASGFPPEGNNEQFF